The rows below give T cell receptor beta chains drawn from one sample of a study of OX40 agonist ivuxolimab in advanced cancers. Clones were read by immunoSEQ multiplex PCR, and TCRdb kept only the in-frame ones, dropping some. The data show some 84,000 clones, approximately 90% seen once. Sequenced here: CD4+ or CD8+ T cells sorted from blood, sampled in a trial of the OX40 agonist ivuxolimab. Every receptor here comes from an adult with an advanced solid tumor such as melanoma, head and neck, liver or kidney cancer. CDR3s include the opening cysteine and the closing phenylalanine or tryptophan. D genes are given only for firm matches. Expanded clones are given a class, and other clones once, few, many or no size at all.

CDR3aa: CASIGAPGYNEQFF; CDR3nt: TGTGCCAGCATCGGAGCGCCGGGGTACAATGAGCAGTTCTTC; j_gene: TRBJ2-1; d_gene: -; v_gene: TRBV5-6; abundance: once
CDR3aa: CASSSGQGYTF; CDR3nt: TGCGCCAGCAGTTCAGGACAGGGCTACACCTTC; j_gene: TRBJ1-2; d_gene: -; v_gene: TRBV5-1; abundance: -
CDR3aa: CASSQLAGGLYNEQFF; CDR3nt: TGTGCCAGCAGCCAGTTAGCGGGGGGGCTTTACAATGAGCAGTTCTTC; j_gene: TRBJ2-1; d_gene: TRBD2; v_gene: TRBV4-2; abundance: -
CDR3aa: CASSLPTGTSGGLPGELFF; CDR3nt: TGTGCCAGCAGCTTGCCTACCGGGACTAGCGGGGGGCTTCCCGGGGAGCTGTTTTTT; j_gene: TRBJ2-2; d_gene: TRBD2; v_gene: TRBV7-3; abundance: -
CDR3aa: CASSLRSRGSSSYEQYF; CDR3nt: TGTGCCAGCAGCTTACGAAGCCGGGGGTCTAGCTCCTACGAGCAGTACTTC; j_gene: TRBJ2-7; d_gene: -; v_gene: TRBV11-2; abundance: -
CDR3aa: CASSEGGVVAYNYGYTF; CDR3nt: TGTGCCAGCAGTGAGGGGGGAGTCGTGGCCTATAACTATGGCTACACCTTC; j_gene: TRBJ1-2; d_gene: -; v_gene: TRBV6-1; abundance: -
CDR3aa: CASSVIRTAIHEQYF; CDR3nt: TGTGCCAGCAGTGTTATAAGGACAGCAATCCACGAGCAGTACTTC; j_gene: TRBJ2-7; d_gene: -; v_gene: TRBV6-5; abundance: -
CDR3aa: CASSGRGQGGNTEAFF; CDR3nt: TGTGCCAGCAGCGGGCGGGGACAGGGGGGTAACACTGAAGCTTTCTTT; j_gene: TRBJ1-1; d_gene: TRBD1; v_gene: TRBV9; abundance: -
CDR3aa: CARRQGWNTEAFF; CDR3nt: TGTGCCCGCAGACAGGGCTGGAACACTGAAGCTTTCTTT; j_gene: TRBJ1-1; d_gene: TRBD1; v_gene: TRBV2; abundance: few
CDR3aa: CASSSPLGKDLATNEKLFF; CDR3nt: TGTGCCAGCAGCTCCCCATTAGGGAAGGACCTTGCAACTAATGAAAAACTGTTTTTT; j_gene: TRBJ1-4; d_gene: -; v_gene: TRBV7-9; abundance: -
CDR3aa: CASSPQGPGELFF; CDR3nt: TGTGCCAGCAGTCCACAGGGGCCCGGGGAGCTGTTTTTT; j_gene: TRBJ2-2; d_gene: TRBD1; v_gene: TRBV6-5; abundance: -
CDR3aa: CASSSPGGAGTGELFF; CDR3nt: TGTGCCAGCAGCTCGCCCGGGGGGGCCGGCACCGGGGAGCTGTTTTTT; j_gene: TRBJ2-2; d_gene: TRBD2; v_gene: TRBV13; abundance: -
CDR3aa: CASRLRGCLPGTGLEKLFF; CDR3nt: TGCGCCAGCAGACTTCGGGGGTGCCTTCCCGGGACAGGGCTTGAAAAACTGTTTTTT; j_gene: TRBJ1-4; d_gene: TRBD1; v_gene: TRBV23-1; abundance: -
CDR3aa: CASSGQVLESGNTIYF; CDR3nt: TGTGCCAGCAGCGGGCAGGTCCTAGAGTCTGGAAACACCATATATTTT; j_gene: TRBJ1-3; d_gene: -; v_gene: TRBV9; abundance: -
CDR3aa: CATSLLAGEEETQYF; CDR3nt: TGTGCCACCAGTCTACTAGCGGGGGAAGAAGAGACCCAGTACTTC; j_gene: TRBJ2-5; d_gene: TRBD2; v_gene: TRBV15; abundance: -
CDR3aa: CASRIQGNSWSNEKLFF; CDR3nt: TGTGCCAGCAGGATACAGGGAAATAGTTGGTCGAATGAAAAACTGTTTTTT; j_gene: TRBJ1-4; d_gene: -; v_gene: TRBV27; abundance: -
CDR3aa: CASSSGTGEDEAFF; CDR3nt: TGTGCCAGCAGCTCCGGGACAGGGGAGGATGAAGCTTTCTTT; j_gene: TRBJ1-1; d_gene: TRBD1; v_gene: TRBV11-3; abundance: once
CDR3aa: CASTLRGGDQPQHF; CDR3nt: TGTGCCAGCACCCTCCGGGGTGGGGATCAGCCCCAGCATTTT; j_gene: TRBJ1-5; d_gene: -; v_gene: TRBV6-6; abundance: -
CDR3aa: CASSLSAGDRHSPLHF; CDR3nt: TGTGCCAGCAGTTTATCGGCAGGGGATAGGCATTCACCCCTCCACTTT; j_gene: TRBJ1-6; d_gene: -; v_gene: TRBV27; abundance: few
CDR3aa: CASSDTGTPNQPQHF; CDR3nt: TGTGCCAGCAGTGATACAGGAACCCCTAATCAGCCCCAGCATTTT; j_gene: TRBJ1-5; d_gene: -; v_gene: TRBV2; abundance: -
CDR3aa: CASSLGLAGAGEQYF; CDR3nt: TGTGCCAGCAGTTTAGGTCTAGCGGGGGCGGGCGAGCAGTACTTC; j_gene: TRBJ2-7; d_gene: TRBD2; v_gene: TRBV27; abundance: -
CDR3aa: CASSHPGTGPEKLFF; CDR3nt: TGCGCCAGCAGCCACCCCGGGACAGGGCCTGAAAAACTGTTTTTT; j_gene: TRBJ1-4; d_gene: TRBD1; v_gene: TRBV4-1; abundance: -
CDR3aa: CASSSRPLDRANYGYTF; CDR3nt: TGTGCCAGCAGTTCTAGACCCTTGGACAGGGCTAACTATGGCTACACCTTC; j_gene: TRBJ1-2; d_gene: TRBD1; v_gene: TRBV27; abundance: -
CDR3aa: CASSGVEVEKLFF; CDR3nt: TGTGCCAGCAGCGGAGTTGAGGTTGAAAAACTGTTTTTT; j_gene: TRBJ1-4; d_gene: -; v_gene: TRBV7-9; abundance: -
CDR3aa: CASSVVTGGEQYF; CDR3nt: TGTGCCAGCAGCGTAGTGACTGGGGGCGAGCAGTACTTC; j_gene: TRBJ2-7; d_gene: -; v_gene: TRBV9; abundance: -
CDR3aa: CASSYEGAVYEQYF; CDR3nt: TGTGCCAGCAGTTACGAAGGTGCCGTCTACGAGCAGTACTTC; j_gene: TRBJ2-7; d_gene: -; v_gene: TRBV6-5; abundance: -
CDR3aa: CASSLAGQGSTDTQYF; CDR3nt: TGTGCCAGCAGCTTGGCTGGACAGGGGAGCACAGATACGCAGTATTTT; j_gene: TRBJ2-3; d_gene: TRBD1; v_gene: TRBV5-6; abundance: -
CDR3aa: CASSWVDGREGQETQYF; CDR3nt: TGCGCCAGCAGCTGGGTGGACGGGCGAGAGGGCCAAGAGACCCAGTACTTC; j_gene: TRBJ2-5; d_gene: -; v_gene: TRBV5-1; abundance: -